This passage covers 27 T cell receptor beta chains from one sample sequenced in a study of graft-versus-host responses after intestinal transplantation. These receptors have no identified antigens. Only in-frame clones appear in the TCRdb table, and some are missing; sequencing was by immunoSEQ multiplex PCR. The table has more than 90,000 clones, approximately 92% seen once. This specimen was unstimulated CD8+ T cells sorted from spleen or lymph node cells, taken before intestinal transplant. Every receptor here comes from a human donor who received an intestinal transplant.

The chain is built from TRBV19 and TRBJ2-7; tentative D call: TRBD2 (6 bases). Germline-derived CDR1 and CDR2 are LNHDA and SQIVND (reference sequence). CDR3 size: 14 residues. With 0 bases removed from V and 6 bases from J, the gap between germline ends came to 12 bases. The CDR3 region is CASSIDGRRGEQYF. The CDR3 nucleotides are TGTGCCAGTAGTATAGACGGGAGAAGGGGCGAGCAGTACTTC. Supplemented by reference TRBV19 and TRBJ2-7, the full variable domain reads DGGITQSPKYLFRKEGQNVTLSCEQNLNHDAMYWYRQDPGQGLRLIYYSQIVNDFQKGDIAEGYSVSREKKESFPLTVTSAQKNPTAFYLCASSIDGRRGEQYFGPGTRLTVT.

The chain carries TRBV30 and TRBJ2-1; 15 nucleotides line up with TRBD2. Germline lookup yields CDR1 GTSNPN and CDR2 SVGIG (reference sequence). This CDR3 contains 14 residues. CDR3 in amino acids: CAGTSGRKGNEQFF. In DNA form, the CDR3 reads TGTGCGGGGACTAGCGGGAGGAAGGGCAATGAGCAGTTCTTC.

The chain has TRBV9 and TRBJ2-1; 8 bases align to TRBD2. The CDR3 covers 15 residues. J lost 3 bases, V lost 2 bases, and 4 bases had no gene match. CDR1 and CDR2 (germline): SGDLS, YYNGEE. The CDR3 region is CASSVGGGIYNEQFF. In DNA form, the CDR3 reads TGTGCCAGCAGCGTCGGGGGGGGGATCTACAATGAGCAGTTCTTC. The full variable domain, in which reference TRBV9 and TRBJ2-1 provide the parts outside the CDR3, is DSGVTQTPKHLITATGQRVTLRCSPRSGDLSVYWYQQSLDQGLQFLIQYYNGEERAKGNILERFSAQQFPDLHSELNLSSLELGDSALYFCASSVGGGIYNEQFFGPGTRLTVL.

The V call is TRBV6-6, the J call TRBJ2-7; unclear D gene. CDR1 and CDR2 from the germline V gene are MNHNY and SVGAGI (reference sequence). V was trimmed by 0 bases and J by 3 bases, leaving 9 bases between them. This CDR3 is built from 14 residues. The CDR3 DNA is TGTGCCAGCAGTTACTCCCAGTCGAACTACGAGCAGTACTTC. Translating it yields CASSYSQSNYEQYF.

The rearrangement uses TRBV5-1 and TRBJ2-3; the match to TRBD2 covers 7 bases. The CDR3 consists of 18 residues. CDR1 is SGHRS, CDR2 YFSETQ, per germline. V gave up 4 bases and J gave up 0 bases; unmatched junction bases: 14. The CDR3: CASSRWGIAGLSTDTQYF. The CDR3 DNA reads TGCGCCAGCAGCCGCTGGGGAATAGCGGGTCTTAGCACAGATACGCAGTATTTT.

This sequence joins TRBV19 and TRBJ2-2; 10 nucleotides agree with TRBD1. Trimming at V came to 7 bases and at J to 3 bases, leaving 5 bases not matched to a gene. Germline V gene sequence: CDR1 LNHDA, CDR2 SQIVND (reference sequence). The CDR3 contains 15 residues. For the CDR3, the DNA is TGTGCCAGTATGGGACAGGGGTCGTACACCGGGGAGCTGTTTTTT. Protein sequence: CASMGQGSYTGELFF. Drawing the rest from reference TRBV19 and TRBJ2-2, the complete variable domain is DGGITQSPKYLFRKEGQNVTLSCEQNLNHDAMYWYRQDPGQGLRLIYYSQIVNDFQKGDIAEGYSVSREKKESFPLTVTSAQKNPTAFYLCASMGQGSYTGELFFGEGSRLTVL.

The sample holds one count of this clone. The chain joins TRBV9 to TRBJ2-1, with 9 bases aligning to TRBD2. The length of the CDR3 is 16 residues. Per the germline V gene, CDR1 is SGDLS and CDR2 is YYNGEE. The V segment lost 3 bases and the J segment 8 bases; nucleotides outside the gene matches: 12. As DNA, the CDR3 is TGTGCCAGCAGCGCTCTATTAGCGGGGGTAGGGGATGAGCAGTTCTTC. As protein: CASSALLAGVGDEQFF. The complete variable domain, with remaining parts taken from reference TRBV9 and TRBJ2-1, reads DSGVTQTPKHLITATGQRVTLRCSPRSGDLSVYWYQQSLDQGLQFLIQYYNGEERAKGNILERFSAQQFPDLHSELNLSSLELGDSALYFCASSALLAGVGDEQFFGPGTRLTVL.

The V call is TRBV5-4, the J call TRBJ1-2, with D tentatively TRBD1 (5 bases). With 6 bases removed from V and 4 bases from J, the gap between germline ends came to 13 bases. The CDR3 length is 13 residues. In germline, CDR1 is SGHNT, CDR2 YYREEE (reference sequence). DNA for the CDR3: TGTGCCAGCACGAGTTGGGGGGGCTATGGCTACACCTTC. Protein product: CASTSWGGYGYTF.

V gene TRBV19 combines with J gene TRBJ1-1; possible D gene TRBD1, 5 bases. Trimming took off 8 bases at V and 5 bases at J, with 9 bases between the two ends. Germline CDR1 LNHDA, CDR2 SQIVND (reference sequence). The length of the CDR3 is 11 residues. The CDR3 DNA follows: TGTGCCAGTTGTGGGGGGACTGAAGCTTTCTTT. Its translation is CASCGGTEAFF.

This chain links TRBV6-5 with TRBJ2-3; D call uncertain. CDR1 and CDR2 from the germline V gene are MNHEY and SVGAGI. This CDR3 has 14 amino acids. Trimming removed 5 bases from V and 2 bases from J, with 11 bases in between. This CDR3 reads CASSDISLTDTQYF. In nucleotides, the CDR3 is TGTGCCAGCAGTGACATCAGTCTCACAGATACGCAGTATTTT.

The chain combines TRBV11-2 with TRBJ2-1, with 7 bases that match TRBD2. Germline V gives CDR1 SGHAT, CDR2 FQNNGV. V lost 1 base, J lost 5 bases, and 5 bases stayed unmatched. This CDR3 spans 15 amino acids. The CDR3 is CASSLGLAEHNEQFF. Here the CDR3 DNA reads TGTGCCAGCAGCTTAGGTCTAGCGGAGCACAATGAGCAGTTCTTC.

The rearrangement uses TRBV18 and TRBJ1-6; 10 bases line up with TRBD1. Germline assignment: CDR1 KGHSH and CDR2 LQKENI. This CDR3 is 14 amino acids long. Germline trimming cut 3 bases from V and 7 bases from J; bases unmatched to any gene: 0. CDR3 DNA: TGTGCCAGCTCACCGGGACAGGGGAATTCACCCCTCCACTTT. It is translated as CASSPGQGNSPLHF.

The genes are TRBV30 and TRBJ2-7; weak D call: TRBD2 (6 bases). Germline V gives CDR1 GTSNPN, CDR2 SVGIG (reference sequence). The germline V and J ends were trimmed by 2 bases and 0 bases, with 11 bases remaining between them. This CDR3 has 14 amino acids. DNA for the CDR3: TGTGCCTGGAGTCGAAGGGGACTCTCCTACGAGCAGTACTTC. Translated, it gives CAWSRRGLSYEQYF.

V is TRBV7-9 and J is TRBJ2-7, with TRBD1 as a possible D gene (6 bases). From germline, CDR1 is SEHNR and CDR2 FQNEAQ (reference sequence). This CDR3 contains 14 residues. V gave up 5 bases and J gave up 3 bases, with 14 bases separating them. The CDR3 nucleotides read TGTGCCAGCAGCCCGACGGGACAAAGCTACGAGCAGTACTTC. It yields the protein CASSPTGQSYEQYF.

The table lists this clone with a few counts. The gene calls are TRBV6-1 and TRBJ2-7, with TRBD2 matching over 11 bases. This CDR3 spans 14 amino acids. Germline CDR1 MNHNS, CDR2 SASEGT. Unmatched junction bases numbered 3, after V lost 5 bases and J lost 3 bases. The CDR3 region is CASSNSGRVYEQYF. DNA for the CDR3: TGTGCCAGCAGTAATAGCGGGAGGGTCTACGAGCAGTACTTC.

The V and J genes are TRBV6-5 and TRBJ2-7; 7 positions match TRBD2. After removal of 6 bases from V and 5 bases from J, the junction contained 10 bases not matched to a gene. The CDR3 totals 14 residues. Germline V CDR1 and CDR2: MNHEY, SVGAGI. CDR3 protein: CASRPLAAGHEQYF. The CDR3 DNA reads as TGTGCCAGCAGGCCCCTTGCAGCGGGACACGAGCAGTACTTC.

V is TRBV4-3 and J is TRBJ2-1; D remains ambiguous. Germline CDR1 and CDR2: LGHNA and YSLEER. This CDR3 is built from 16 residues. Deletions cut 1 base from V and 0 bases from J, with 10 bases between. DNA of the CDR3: TGCGCCAGCAGCCAAGCGGTAAGGAGCTCCTACAATGAGCAGTTCTTC. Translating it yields CASSQAVRSSYNEQFF.

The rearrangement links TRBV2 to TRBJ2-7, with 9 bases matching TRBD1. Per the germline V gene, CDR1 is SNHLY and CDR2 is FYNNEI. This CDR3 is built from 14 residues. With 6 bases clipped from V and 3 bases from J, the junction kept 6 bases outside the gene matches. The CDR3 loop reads CASSFGTGFYEQYF. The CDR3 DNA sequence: TGTGCCAGCAGCTTCGGGACAGGGTTCTACGAGCAGTACTTC.

CDR3 nucleotides: TGTGCCAGTAGTATTAGCGGGGGGGCGCCAGATACGCAGTATTTT. Its translation is CASSISGGAPDTQYF. The rearrangement links TRBV19 to TRBJ2-3; 11 bases match TRBD2. CDR1 and CDR2 from the germline V gene are LNHDA and SQIVND (reference sequence). The CDR3 has 15 residues. V shed 3 bases, J shed 4 bases, and the junction held 3 bases outside the gene matches.

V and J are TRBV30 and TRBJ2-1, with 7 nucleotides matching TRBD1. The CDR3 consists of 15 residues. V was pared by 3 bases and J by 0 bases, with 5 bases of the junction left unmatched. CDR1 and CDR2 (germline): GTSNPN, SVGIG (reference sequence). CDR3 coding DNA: TGTGCCTGGAGGGGACAGTTAAGCTCCTACAATGAGCAGTTCTTC. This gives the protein CAWRGQLSSYNEQFF.

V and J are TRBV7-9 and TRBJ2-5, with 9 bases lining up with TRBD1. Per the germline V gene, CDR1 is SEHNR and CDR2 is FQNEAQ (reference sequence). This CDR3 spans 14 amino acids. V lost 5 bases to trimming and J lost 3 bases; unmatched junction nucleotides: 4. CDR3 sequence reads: CASSRGTGKETQYF. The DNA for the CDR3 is TGTGCCAGCAGCCGAGGGACAGGGAAAGAGACCCAGTACTTC.

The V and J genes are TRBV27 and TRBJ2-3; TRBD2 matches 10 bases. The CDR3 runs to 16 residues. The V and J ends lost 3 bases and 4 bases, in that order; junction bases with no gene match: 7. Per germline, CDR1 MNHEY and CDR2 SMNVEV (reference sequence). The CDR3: CASSFRASGGADTQYF. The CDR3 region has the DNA TGTGCCAGCAGTTTCCGCGCGAGCGGGGGGGCAGATACGCAGTATTTT.

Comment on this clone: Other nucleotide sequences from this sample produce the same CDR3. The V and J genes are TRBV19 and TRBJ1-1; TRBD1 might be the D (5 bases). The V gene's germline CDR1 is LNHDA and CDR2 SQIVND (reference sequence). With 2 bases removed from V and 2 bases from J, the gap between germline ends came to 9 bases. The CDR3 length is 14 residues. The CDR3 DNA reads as TGTGCCAGTAGTATACAGGGCGCTAACACTGAAGCTTTCTTT. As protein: CASSIQGANTEAFF.

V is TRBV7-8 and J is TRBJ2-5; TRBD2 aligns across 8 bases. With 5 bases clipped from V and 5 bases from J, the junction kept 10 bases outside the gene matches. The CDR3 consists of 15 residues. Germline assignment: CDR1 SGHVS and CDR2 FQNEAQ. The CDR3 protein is CASSGRPAGAETQYF. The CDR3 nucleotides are TGTGCCAGCAGCGGGCGGCCAGCGGGGGCGGAGACCCAGTACTTC.

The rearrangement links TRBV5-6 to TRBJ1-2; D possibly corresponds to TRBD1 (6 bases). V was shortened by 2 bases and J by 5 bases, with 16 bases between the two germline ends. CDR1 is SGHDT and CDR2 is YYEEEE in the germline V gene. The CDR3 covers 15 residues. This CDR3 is CASSFGQLGVYGYTF. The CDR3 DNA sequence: TGTGCCAGCAGCTTCGGACAGTTGGGGGTTTATGGCTACACCTTC.

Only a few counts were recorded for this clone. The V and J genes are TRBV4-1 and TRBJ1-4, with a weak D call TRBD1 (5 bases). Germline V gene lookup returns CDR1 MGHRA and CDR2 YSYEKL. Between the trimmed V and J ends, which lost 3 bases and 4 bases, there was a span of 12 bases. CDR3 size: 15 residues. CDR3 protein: CASSHGTGLNEKLFF. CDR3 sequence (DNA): TGCGCCAGCAGCCATGGTACAGGCCTTAATGAAAAACTGTTTTTT.

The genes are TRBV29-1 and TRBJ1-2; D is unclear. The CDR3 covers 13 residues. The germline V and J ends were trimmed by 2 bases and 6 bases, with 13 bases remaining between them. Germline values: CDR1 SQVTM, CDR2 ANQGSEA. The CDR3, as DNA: TGCAGCGTTGAACGCCCGGTTCCCCATGGCTACACCTTC. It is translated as CSVERPVPHGYTF.